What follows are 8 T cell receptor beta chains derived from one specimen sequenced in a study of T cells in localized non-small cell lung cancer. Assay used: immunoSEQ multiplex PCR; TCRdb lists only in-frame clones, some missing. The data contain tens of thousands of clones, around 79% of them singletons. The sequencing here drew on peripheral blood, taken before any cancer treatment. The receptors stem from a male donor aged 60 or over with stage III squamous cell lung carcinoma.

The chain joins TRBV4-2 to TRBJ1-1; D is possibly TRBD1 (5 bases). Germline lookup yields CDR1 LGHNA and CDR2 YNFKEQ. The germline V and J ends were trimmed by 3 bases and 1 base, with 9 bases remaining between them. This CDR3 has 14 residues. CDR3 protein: CASSHLDRNTEAFF. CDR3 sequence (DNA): TGTGCCAGCAGCCACCTCGACAGGAACACTGAAGCTTTCTTT.

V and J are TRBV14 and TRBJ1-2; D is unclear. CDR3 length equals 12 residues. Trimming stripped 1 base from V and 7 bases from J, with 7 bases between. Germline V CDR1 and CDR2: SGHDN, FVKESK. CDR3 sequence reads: CASSQGLSGYTF. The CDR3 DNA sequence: TGTGCCAGCAGCCAAGGTCTCTCTGGCTACACCTTC.

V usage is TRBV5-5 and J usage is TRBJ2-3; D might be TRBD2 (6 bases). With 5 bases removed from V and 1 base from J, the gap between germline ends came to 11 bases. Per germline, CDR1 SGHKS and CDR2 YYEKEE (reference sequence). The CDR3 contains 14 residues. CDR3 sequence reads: CASSRDWGTDTQYF. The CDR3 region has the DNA TGTGCCAGCAGTCGGGACTGGGGCACAGATACGCAGTATTTT.

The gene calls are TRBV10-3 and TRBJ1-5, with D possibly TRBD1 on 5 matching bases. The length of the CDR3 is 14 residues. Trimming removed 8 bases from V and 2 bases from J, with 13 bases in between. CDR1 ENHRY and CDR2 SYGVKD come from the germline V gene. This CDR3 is CAIGGGNGNQPQHF. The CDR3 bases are TGTGCCATCGGGGGGGGAAACGGCAATCAGCCCCAGCATTTT.

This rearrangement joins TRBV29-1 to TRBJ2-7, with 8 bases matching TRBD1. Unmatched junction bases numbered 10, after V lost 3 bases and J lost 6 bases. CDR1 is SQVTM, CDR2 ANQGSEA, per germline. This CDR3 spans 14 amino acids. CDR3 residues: CSVDGNPGGSEQYF. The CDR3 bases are TGCAGCGTTGATGGGAACCCAGGGGGCTCCGAGCAGTACTTC.

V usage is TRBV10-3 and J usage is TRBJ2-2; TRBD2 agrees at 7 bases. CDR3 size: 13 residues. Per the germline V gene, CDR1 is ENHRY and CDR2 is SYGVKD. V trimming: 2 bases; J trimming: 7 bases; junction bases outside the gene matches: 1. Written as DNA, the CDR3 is TGTGCCATCAGTGAGGGGGAGGGCGGGGAGCTGTTTTTT. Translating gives CAISEGEGGELFF.

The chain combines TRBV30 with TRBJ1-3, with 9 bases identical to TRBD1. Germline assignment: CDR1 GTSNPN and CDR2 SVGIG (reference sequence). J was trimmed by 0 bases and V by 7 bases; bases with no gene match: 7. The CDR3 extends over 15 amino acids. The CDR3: CALGQGGSSGNTIYF. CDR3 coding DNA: TGTGCCTTGGGACAGGGAGGCTCCTCTGGAAACACCATATATTTT.

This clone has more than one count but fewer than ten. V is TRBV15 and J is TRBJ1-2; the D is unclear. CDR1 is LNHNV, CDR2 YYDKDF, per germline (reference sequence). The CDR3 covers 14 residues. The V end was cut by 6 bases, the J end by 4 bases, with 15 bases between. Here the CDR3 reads CATSFRPGPYGYTF. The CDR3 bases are TGTGCCACCAGTTTCAGGCCAGGTCCCTATGGCTACACCTTC.